This T cell receptor (beta chain) derives from a study of PD-1 blockade in classical Hodgkin lymphoma. At the level of the study: The patients were dosed with nivolumab 3 mg/kg, infused intravenously every 2 weeks. The study's findings and limits: CD4+ TCR diversity rose significantly by C4D1, and CD8+ TCR diversity did not. Relapsed/refractory patients reportedly had lower baseline diversity than newly diagnosed patients. What drove the repertoire differences, possibly disease activity or prior therapy, has not been defined.

Following autologous stem cell transplantation, relapse occurred in every patient, and exposure to brentuximab vedotin varied. Assay: immunoSEQ multiplex PCR; the TCRdb copy retains only in-frame clones and omits some. The sample holds around 150,000 clones, around 73% seen once. As concerns this clone: The antigen is undetermined.

After removal of 0 bases from V and 7 bases from J, the junction contained 5 bases not matched to a gene. CDR1 and CDR2 (germline): MNHEY, SVGAGI. CDR3 length equals 16 residues. The chain links TRBV6-5 to TRBJ1-6, with 8 bases fitting TRBD1. Sequenced material: peripheral blood mononuclear cells (PBMCs), taken before the second cycle of nivolumab. The origin of this receptor is a human donor with classical Hodgkin lymphoma. The CDR3 DNA sequence: TGTGCCAGCAGTTACTCGGCCGGGACAGGAAATTCACCCCTCCACTTT. Its protein product is CASSYSAGTGNSPLHF.